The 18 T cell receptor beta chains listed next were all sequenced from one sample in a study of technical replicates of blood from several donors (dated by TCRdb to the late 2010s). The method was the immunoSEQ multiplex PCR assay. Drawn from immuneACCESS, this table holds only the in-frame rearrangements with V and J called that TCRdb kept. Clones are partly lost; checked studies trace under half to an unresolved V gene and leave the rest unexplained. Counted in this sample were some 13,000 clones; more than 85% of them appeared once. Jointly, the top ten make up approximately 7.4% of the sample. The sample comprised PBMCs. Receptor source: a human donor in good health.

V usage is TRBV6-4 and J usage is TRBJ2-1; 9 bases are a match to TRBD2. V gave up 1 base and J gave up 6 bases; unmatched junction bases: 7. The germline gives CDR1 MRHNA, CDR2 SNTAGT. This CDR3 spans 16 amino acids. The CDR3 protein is CASSDLAGVGFNEQFF. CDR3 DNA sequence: TGTGCCAGCAGTGACTTAGCGGGAGTGGGGTTCAATGAGCAGTTCTTC.

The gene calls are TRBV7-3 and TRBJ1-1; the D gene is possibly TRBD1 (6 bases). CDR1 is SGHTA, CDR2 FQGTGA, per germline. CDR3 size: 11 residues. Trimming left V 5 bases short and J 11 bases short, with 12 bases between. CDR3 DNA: TGTGCCAGCAGCGAGGGGGGGTCGGCTTTCTTT. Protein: CASSEGGSAFF.

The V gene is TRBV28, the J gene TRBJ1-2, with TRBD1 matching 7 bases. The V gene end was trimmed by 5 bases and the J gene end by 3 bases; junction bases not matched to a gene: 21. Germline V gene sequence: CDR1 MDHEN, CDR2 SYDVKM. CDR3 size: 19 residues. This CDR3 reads CASSGQGTAWGLEDYGYTF. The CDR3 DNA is TGTGCCAGCAGTGGGCAGGGGACAGCGTGGGGACTAGAGGACTATGGCTACACCTTC.

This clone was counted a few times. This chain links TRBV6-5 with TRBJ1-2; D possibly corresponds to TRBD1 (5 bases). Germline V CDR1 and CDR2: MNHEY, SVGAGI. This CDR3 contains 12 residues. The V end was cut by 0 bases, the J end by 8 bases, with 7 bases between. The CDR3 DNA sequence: TGTGCCAGCAGTTACTCAGGGGCCGGCTACACCTTC. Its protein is CASSYSGAGYTF.

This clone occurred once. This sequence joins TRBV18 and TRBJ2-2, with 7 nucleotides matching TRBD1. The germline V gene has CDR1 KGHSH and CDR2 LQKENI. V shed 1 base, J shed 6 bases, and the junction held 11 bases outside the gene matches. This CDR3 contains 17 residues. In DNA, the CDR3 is TGTGCCAGCTCACCACTGGCAGGGGGTATCTCCCCCGGGGAGCTGTTTTTT. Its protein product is CASSPLAGGISPGELFF.

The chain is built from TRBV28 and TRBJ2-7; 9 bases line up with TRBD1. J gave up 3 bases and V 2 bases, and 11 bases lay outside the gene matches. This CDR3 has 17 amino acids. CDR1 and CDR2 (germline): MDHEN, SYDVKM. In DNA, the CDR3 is TGTGCCAGCAGTTTAGTTGGGGCTGGGACAGGGTACTACGAGCAGTACTTC. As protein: CASSLVGAGTGYYEQYF.

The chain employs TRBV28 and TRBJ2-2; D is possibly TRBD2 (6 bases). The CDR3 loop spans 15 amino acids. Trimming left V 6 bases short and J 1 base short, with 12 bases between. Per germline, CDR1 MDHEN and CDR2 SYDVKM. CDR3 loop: CASSLGGQNTGELFF. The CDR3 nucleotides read TGTGCCAGCAGCCTGGGAGGACAGAACACCGGGGAGCTGTTTTTT.

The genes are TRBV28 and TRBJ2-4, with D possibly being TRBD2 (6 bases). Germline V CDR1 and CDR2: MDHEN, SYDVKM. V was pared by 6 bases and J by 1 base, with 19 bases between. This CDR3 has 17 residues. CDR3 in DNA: TGTGCCAGCAGCTCCCCCGGGGAGGTCATGGCCAAAAACATTCAGTACTTC. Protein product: CASSSPGEVMAKNIQYF.

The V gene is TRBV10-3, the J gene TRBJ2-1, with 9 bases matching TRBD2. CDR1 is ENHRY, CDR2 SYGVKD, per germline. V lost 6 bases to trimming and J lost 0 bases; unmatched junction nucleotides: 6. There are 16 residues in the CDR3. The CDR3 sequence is CAIRGTSSSSYNEQFF. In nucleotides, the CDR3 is TGTGCCATCAGAGGGACTAGCTCGAGCTCCTACAATGAGCAGTTCTTC.

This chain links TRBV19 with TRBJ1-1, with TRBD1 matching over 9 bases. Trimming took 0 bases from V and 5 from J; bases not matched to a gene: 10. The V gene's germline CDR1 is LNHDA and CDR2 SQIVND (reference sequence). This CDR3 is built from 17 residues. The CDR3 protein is CASSIDVSQGAFTEAFF. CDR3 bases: TGTGCCAGTAGTATAGATGTTTCACAGGGGGCATTTACTGAAGCTTTCTTT.

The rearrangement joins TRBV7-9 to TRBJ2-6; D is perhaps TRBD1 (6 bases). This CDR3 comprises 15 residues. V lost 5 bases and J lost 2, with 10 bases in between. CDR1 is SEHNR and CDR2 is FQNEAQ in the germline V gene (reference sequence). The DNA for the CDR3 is TGTGCCAGCAGCCTACAGGGAACTGGGGCCAACGTCCTGACTTTC. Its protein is CASSLQGTGANVLTF. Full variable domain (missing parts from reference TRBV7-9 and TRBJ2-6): DTGVSQNPRHKITKRGQNVTFRCDPISEHNRLYWYRQTLGQGPEFLTYFQNEAQLEKSRLLSDRFSAERPKGSFSTLEIQRTEQGDSAMYLCASSLQGTGANVLTFGAGSRLTVL.

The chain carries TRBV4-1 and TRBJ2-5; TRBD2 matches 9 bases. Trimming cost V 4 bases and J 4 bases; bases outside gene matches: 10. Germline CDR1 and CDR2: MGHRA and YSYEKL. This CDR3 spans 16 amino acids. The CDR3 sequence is CASSPAGTSISETQYF. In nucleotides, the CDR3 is TGCGCCAGCAGCCCTGCGGGGACTAGCATCTCAGAGACCCAGTACTTC.

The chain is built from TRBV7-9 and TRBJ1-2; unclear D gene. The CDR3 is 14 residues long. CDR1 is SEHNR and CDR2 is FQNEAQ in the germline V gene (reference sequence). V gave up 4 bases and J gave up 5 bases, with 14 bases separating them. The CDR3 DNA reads TGTGCCAGCAGCTCGCTCGGGATTTTTTATGGCTACACCTTC. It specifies CASSSLGIFYGYTF.

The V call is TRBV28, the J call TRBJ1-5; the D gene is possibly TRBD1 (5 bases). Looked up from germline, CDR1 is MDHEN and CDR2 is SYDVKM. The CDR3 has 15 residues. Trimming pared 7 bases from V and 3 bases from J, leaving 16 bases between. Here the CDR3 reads CASTQQATVNQPQHF. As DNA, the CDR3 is TGTGCCAGCACTCAACAGGCGACGGTCAATCAGCCCCAGCATTTT.

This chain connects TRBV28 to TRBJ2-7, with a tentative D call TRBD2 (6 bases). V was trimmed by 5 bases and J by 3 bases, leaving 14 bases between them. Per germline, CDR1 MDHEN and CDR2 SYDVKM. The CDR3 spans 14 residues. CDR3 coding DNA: TGTGCCAGCAGTGTTTTACGGGGGATCTACGAGCAGTACTTC. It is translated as CASSVLRGIYEQYF.

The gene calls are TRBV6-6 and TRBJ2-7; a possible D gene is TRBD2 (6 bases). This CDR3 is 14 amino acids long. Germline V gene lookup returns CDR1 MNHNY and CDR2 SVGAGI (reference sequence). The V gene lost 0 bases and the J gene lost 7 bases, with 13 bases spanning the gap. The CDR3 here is CASSYSPGESEQYF. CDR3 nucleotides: TGTGCCAGCAGTTACTCCCCGGGAGAGAGTGAGCAGTACTTC.

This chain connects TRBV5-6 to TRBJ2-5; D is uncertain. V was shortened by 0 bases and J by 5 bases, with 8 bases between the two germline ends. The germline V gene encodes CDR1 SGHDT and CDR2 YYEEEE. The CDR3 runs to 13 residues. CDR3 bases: TGTGCCAGCAGCTTGGGTGGTGCGGAGACCCAGTACTTC. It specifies CASSLGGAETQYF.

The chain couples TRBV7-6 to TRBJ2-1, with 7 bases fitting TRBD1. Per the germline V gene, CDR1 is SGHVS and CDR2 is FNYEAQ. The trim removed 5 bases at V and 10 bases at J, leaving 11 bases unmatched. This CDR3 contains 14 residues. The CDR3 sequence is CASSDPRGPGEQFF. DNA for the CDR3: TGTGCCAGCAGCGACCCAAGGGGGCCAGGGGAGCAGTTCTTC.